The rows below give T cell receptor beta chains drawn from one sample of a study of blood T cell repertoires in COVID-19. Data came from immunoSEQ multiplex PCR; TCRdb stores just in-frame clones and leaves some out. This table holds under 140,000 clones, less than 75% found once. Input material: peripheral blood. Every receptor here comes from a woman in her sixties with acute or convalescent COVID-19. The CDR3 runs from the conserved cysteine through the conserved F or W. D genes are given only for firm matches. The size of a clone is reported for some rows only, either as once, few or many, or as a class for expanded clones.

length | J | size | D | V | CDR3 | DNA
15 | TRBJ2-1 | NA | TRBD2 | TRBV10-3 | CAIREGLAGVNEQFF | TGTGCCATCAGAGAGGGACTAGCGGGAGTCAATGAGCAGTTCTTC
13 | TRBJ2-7 | NA | NA | TRBV6-5 | CASSYRGTSRQYF | TGTGCCAGCAGTTACCGTGGAACTAGTAGGCAGTACTTC
12 | TRBJ2-7 | few | NA | TRBV27 | CASKKQGYEQYF | TGTGCCAGCAAAAAACAGGGTTACGAGCAGTACTTC
14 | TRBJ1-2 | NA | TRBD1 | TRBV9 | CASSPGQGPYGYTF | TGTGCCAGCAGCCCCGGACAGGGGCCCTATGGCTACACCTTC
12 | TRBJ1-5 | NA | NA | TRBV19 | CASSIRGSPQHF | TGTGCCAGTAGTATTCGGGGGTCGCCCCAGCATTTT
13 | TRBJ2-7 | NA | NA | TRBV2 | CASGGGTSYEQYF | TGTGCCAGCGGGGGGGGCACCTCCTACGAGCAGTACTTC
14 | TRBJ2-7 | NA | TRBD1 | TRBV14 | CASSFGTEPYEQYF | TGTGCCAGCAGCTTCGGGACAGAACCCTACGAGCAGTACTTC
12 | TRBJ2-5 | NA | NA | TRBV11-2 | CASSLDLRTQYF | TGTGCCAGCAGCTTAGATCTCCGGACCCAGTACTTC
15 | TRBJ2-7 | NA | NA | TRBV4-3 | CASSQQTGGWDEQYF | TGCGCCAGCAGCCAACAAACGGGGGGCTGGGACGAGCAGTACTTC
15 | TRBJ1-5 | few | TRBD1 | TRBV2 | CASSVSQGASQPQHF | TGTGCCAGCAGCGTGAGTCAGGGGGCGAGTCAGCCCCAGCATTTT
15 | TRBJ1-2 | NA | NA | TRBV27 | CASSERGTQGEGYTF | TGTGCCAGCAGTGAAAGGGGCACACAGGGAGAGGGCTACACCTTC
17 | TRBJ2-2 | few | TRBD2 | TRBV6-2/TRBV6-3 | CASSYAIAGGLTGELFF | TGTGCCAGCAGTTACGCGATAGCGGGGGGCCTCACCGGGGAGCTGTTTTTT
15 | TRBJ1-1 | NA | TRBD1 | TRBV6-2/TRBV6-3 | CASSYPGQGRTEAFF | TGTGCCAGCAGTTACCCAGGACAGGGTCGGACTGAAGCTTTCTTT
14 | TRBJ2-7 | NA | NA | TRBV7-2 | CASSLGGQVYEQYF | TGTGCCAGCAGCTTAGGGGGACAAGTCTACGAGCAGTACTTC
16 | TRBJ1-2 | NA | TRBD1 | TRBV5-6 | CASSPLDRGLNYGYTF | TGTGCCAGCAGCCCGCTGGACAGGGGGCTTAACTATGGCTACACCTTC
14 | TRBJ1-1 | NA | TRBD1 | TRBV18 | CASSPGQVFTEAFF | TGTGCCAGCTCACCGGGACAGGTGTTCACTGAAGCTTTCTTT
15 | TRBJ2-7 | once | TRBD1 | TRBV3-1/TRBV3-2 | CASSQSGTGRGEQYF | TGTGCCAGCAGCCAATCCGGGACAGGGAGAGGCGAGCAGTACTTC
18 | TRBJ1-3 | once | TRBD1 | TRBV18 | CASSPRQGSSGSGNTIYF | TGTGCCAGCTCACCACGACAGGGCTCGTCCGGCTCTGGAAACACCATATATTTT
15 | TRBJ1-2 | NA | NA | TRBV27 | CASSLNQAGGYGYTF | TGTGCCAGCAGCCTAAATCAAGCCGGTGGCTATGGCTACACCTTC
13 | TRBJ2-1 | NA | TRBD2 | TRBV7-6 | CASSQGLADEQFF | TGTGCCAGCAGCCAGGGACTAGCGGATGAGCAGTTCTTC
15 | TRBJ2-1 | few | NA | TRBV5-5 | CASSWDLSSYNEQFF | TGTGCCAGCAGCTGGGACTTGAGCTCCTACAATGAGCAGTTCTTC
15 | TRBJ2-7 | NA | NA | TRBV5-1 | CASSLIQGYYYEQYF | TGCGCCAGCAGCTTGATCCAGGGCTATTACTACGAGCAGTACTTC
16 | TRBJ1-4 | NA | NA | TRBV20-1 | CSASRGLSGTNEKLFF | TGCAGTGCTAGTAGGGGACTCAGTGGGACTAATGAAAAACTGTTTTTT
13 | TRBJ2-7 | many | TRBD2 | TRBV6-5 | CASIVIGLAGQYF | TGTGCCAGCATCGTAATCGGACTAGCGGGGCAGTACTTC
14 | TRBJ2-7 | NA | NA | TRBV5-1 | CASSLDRTRYEQYF | TGCGCCAGCAGCTTGGACAGGACCCGATACGAGCAGTACTTC
13 | TRBJ2-5 | NA | TRBD2 | TRBV19 | CASTTSGQETQYF | TGTGCCAGTACCACTAGCGGCCAAGAGACCCAGTACTTC
18 | TRBJ1-1 | NA | TRBD1 | TRBV19 | CASSLYGRDRGSIGEAFF | TGTGCCAGTAGTCTCTACGGCCGGGACAGGGGTTCTATAGGTGAAGCTTTCTTT
15 | TRBJ2-1 | NA | NA | TRBV4-2 | CASSQPRGGPNEQFF | TGTGCCAGCAGCCAGCCGAGGGGGGGCCCGAATGAGCAGTTCTTC
15 | TRBJ2-3 | NA | NA | TRBV15 | CATSARTGYRITQYF | TGTGCCACCAGCGCCCGAACAGGGTACCGGATCACGCAGTATTTT